These T cell receptor beta chains were read from a single sample in a study of T cell repertoires in ileal Crohn's disease. This table comes from immunoSEQ multiplex PCR, and its TCRdb copy is limited to in-frame clones, with some not included. This table holds approximately 17,000 clones, around four fifths found once. Sequenced sample: ileal tissue. The receptor set was obtained from an adult with Crohn's disease. CDR3s include the opening cysteine and the closing phenylalanine or tryptophan. The D gene is left open where the match is weak. Expanded clones get a size class; other rows say once, few or many, or leave the size out.

-	once	TRBV7-8	TRBJ1-6	TGTGCCAGCAGCTTAGAGGCAGGAGGCTCACCCCTCCACTTT	CASSLEAGGSPLHF
-	-	TRBV30	TRBJ2-4	TGTGCCTGGGCCCAGGGGCTAGCCAAAAACATTCAGTACTTC	CAWAQGLAKNIQYF
TRBD1	-	TRBV7-6	TRBJ1-1	TGTGCCAGCAGCTCACAGGGGCGGAACACTGAAGCTTTCTTT	CASSSQGRNTEAFF
-	-	TRBV10-2	TRBJ2-7	TGCGCCAGCAGTGTGGGGGGACTCTCCTACGAGCAGTACTTC	CASSVGGLSYEQYF
-	few	TRBV11-2	TRBJ2-5	TGTGCCAGCACTCGGGGGAGCGGGTACCAAGAGACCCAGTACTTC	CASTRGSGYQETQYF
-	-	TRBV7-8	TRBJ2-5	TGTGCCAGCAGCCCGAGACAGGACACTCAAGAGACCCAGTACTTC	CASSPRQDTQETQYF
-	-	TRBV7-3	TRBJ2-7	TGTGCCAGCAGCTTAACGATGGGGAGCGAGCAGTACTTC	CASSLTMGSEQYF
-	-	TRBV29-1	TRBJ2-2	TGCAGCTCTGTGACTTCGAACACCGGGGAGCTGTTTTTT	CSSVTSNTGELFF
TRBD1	-	TRBV19	TRBJ1-6	TGTGCCAGCCAACAGGGGGCCTCCTATAATTCACCCCTCCACTTT	CASQQGASYNSPLHF
TRBD1	once	TRBV12-5	TRBJ1-1	TGTGCTAGTGGTCCGCAGGGGGCTAACACTGAAGCTTTCTTT	CASGPQGANTEAFF
-	-	TRBV2	TRBJ1-3	TGTGCCAGCAGCCCTACAGGGACTGGAAACACCATATATTTT	CASSPTGTGNTIYF
-	-	TRBV4-1	TRBJ1-4	TGCGCCAGCAGCCCGTACAGAGGGCCTGGCATACTGTTTTTT	CASSPYRGPGILFF
-	-	TRBV5-1	TRBJ1-2	TGCGCCAGCAGCCCCCGGGCGGGGTCGGACGGTGGCTACACCTTC	CASSPRAGSDGGYTF
TRBD2	-	TRBV10-3	TRBJ2-7	TGTGCCACTAAGCGGGAGAGCTCCTACGAGCAGTACTTC	CATKRESSYEQYF
TRBD1	few	TRBV30	TRBJ2-7	TGTGCCTGGTGCCGCGAACAGGGGGCGCGACTTAACGAGCAGTACTTC	CAWCREQGARLNEQYF
TRBD2	-	TRBV19	TRBJ2-3	TGTGCCAGTAGTGACGGGGGGAGGAGCACAGATACGCAGTATTTT	CASSDGGRSTDTQYF
-	-	TRBV11-2	TRBJ1-2	TGTGCCAGCAGTAGCGGAGGGGAGGGGTCTGGCTACACCTTC	CASSSGGEGSGYTF
-	-	TRBV7-2	TRBJ2-2	TGTGCCAGCAGCTTAGCAGCCGTCACCGGGGAGCTGTTTTTT	CASSLAAVTGELFF
TRBD1	few	TRBV11-1	TRBJ1-2	TGTGCCAGCAGCTTTCAGGGGGCCCACTATGGCTACACCTTC	CASSFQGAHYGYTF